One T cell receptor (beta chain) is described in this entry. Its antigen is currently unknown. The sample is drawn from a study of blood T cells in healthy people across ages. The study's findings and limits: Because donor CMV status was unknown, expanded clonotype changes were possibly confounded. Per million T cells, TCR beta diversity dropped about linearly as age rose.

Peripheral blood samples of 9 to 10 milliliters were drawn from each donor. The use of a sample-barcoded 5' primer and a J-beta primer mix characterized a second PCR of 7 to 11 cycles. TCRdb itself ran the 5' RACE reads through MiXCR, one entry per CDR3 protein. The repertoire holds about 900,000 distinct CDR3 sequences, with roughly 52% as singletons. CDR1 and CDR2 (germline): MNHEY, SMNVEV (reference sequence). The V and J ends lost 6 bases and 5 bases respectively, with 10 bases between them. This CDR3 contains 13 residues. This clonotype originated in a man aged 30 to 45 in good health. The chain combines TRBV27 with TRBJ2-2, with D possibly TRBD1 on 6 matching bases. The specimen was blood. In DNA form, the CDR3 reads TGTGCCAGCAGACACAGGGAAACCGGGGAGCTGTTTTTT. This sequence encodes CASRHRETGELFF.